The entry that follows covers one T cell receptor (beta chain) sequence. The sample belongs to a study of cytomegalovirus exposure and HLA in healthy donors. V gave up 6 bases and J gave up 2 bases; unmatched junction bases: 3. CDR1 is MNHEY and CDR2 is SVGAGI in the germline V gene. CDR3 length equals 13 residues. The PCR employed 60 Vbeta primers together with 13 Jbeta primers. Assay: immunoSEQ multiplex PCR; the TCRdb copy retains only in-frame clones and omits some. Among 150,000 to 200,000 clones, more than 60% were seen once, and the ten largest hold around 3.1%. Sequencing was done on a sample of PBMCs. The chain is built from TRBV6-5 and TRBJ1-2; 7 nucleotides align to TRBD1. The clonotype was recovered from a woman aged 50 to 60 in good health and CMV-seropositive. DNA of the CDR3: TGTGCCAGCAGCTCACAGGGGAACTATGGCTACACCTTC. It is translated as CASSSQGNYGYTF.